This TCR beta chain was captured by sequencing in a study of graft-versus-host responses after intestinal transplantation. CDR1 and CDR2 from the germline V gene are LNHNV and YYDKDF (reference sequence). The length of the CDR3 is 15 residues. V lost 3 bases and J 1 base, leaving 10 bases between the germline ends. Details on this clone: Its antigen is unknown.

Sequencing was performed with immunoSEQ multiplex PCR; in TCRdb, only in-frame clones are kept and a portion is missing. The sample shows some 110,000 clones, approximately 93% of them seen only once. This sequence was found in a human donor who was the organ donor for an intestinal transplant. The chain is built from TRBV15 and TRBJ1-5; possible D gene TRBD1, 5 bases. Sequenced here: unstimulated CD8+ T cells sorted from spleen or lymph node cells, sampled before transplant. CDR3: CATSSRQLSNQPQHF. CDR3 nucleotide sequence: TGTGCCACCAGCAGTAGACAGCTCAGCAATCAGCCCCAGCATTTT. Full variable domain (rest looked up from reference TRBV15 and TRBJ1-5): DAMVIQNPRYQVTQFGKPVTLSCSQTLNHNVMYWYQQKSSQAPKLLFHYYDKDFNNEADTPDNFQSRRPNTSFCFLDIRSPGLGDTAMYLCATSSRQLSNQPQHFGDGTRLSIL.